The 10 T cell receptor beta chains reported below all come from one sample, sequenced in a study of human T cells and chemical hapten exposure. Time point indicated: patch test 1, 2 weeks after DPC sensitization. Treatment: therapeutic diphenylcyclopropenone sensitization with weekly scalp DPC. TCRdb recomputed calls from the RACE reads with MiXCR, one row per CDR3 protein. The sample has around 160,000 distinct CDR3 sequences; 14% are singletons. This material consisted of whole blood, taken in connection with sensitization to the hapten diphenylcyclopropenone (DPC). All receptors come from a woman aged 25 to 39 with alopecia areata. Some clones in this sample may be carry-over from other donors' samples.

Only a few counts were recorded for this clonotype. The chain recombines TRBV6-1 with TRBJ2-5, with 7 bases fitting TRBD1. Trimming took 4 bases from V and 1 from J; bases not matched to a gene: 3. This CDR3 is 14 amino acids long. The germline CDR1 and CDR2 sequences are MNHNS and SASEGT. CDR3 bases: TGTGCCAGCAGTGGGACAGGTCCCCAAGAGACCCAGTACTTC. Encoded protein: CASSGTGPQETQYF.

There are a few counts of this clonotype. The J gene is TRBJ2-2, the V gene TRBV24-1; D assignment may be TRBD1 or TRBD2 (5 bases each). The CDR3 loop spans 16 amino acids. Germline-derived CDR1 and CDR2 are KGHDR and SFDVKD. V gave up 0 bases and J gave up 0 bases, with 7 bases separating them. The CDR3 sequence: CATSDLGTANTGELFF. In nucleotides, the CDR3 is TGTGCCACCAGTGATTTGGGGACGGCGAACACCGGGGAGCTGTTTTTT.

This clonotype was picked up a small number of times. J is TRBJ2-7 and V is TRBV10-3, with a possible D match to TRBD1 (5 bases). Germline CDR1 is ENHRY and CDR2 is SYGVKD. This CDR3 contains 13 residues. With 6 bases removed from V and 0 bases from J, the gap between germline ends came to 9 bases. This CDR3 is CAIRSTASYEQYF. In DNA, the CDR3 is TGTGCCATCAGGTCGACAGCCTCCTACGAGCAGTACTTC.

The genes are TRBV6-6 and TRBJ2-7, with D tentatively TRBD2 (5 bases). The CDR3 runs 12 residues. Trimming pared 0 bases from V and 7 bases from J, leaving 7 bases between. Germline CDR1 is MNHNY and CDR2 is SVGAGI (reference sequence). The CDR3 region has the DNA TGTGCCAGCAGTTACTCGGGAGAAGAGCAGTACTTC. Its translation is CASSYSGEEQYF.

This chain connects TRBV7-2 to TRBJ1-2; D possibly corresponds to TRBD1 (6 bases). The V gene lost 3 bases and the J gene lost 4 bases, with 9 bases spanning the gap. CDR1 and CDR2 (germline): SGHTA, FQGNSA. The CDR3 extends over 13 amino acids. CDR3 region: CASSFRQVYGYTF. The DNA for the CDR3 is TGTGCCAGCAGCTTCCGACAGGTCTATGGCTACACCTTC.

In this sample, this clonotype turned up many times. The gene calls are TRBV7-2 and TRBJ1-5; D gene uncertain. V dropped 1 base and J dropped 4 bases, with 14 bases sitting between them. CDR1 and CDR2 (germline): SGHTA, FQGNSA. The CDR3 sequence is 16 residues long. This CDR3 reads CASSLDNRAGNQPQHF. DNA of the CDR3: TGTGCCAGCAGCTTAGACAACCGGGCGGGTAATCAGCCCCAGCATTTT.

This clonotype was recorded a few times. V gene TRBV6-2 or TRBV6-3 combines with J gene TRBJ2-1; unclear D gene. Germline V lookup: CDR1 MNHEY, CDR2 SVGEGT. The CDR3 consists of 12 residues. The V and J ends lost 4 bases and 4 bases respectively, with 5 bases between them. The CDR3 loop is CASSSMYNEQFF. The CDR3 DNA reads TGTGCCAGCAGTTCCATGTACAATGAGCAGTTCTTC.

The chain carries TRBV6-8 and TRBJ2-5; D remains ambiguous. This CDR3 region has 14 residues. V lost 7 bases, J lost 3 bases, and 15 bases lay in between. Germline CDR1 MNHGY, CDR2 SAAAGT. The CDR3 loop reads CASTLERLEETQYF. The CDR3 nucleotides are TGTGCCAGCACGTTGGAGAGGCTTGAAGAGACCCAGTACTTC.

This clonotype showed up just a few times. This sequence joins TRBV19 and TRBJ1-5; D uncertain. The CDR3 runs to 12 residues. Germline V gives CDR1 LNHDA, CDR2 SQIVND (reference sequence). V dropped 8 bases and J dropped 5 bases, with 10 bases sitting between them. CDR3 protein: CASQTTYQPQHF. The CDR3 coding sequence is TGTGCCAGTCAGACGACTTATCAGCCCCAGCATTTT.

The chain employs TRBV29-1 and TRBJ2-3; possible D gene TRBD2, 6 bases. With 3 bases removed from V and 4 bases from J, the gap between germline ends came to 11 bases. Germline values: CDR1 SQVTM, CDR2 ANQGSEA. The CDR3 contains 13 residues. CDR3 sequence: CSVEIGSADTQYF. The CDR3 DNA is TGCAGCGTTGAGATCGGGAGCGCAGATACGCAGTATTTT.